This passage covers 19 T cell receptor beta chains from one sample sequenced in a study of beta chain features in type 1 diabetes. No antigen has been assigned to these receptors. The study's findings and limits: Moderate but significant shortening of TCRB CDR3s was recorded in all four CD4+ subsets from Type 1 diabetes patients.

As every portion of the isolated RNA was reverse transcribed, the sequencing read expressed TCRB transcripts. The protocol was immunoSEQ multiplex PCR, while the TCRdb copy is restricted to in-frame clones and leaves out a portion. This table holds some 350,000 clones, over 9% found once. The sequencing input was central memory CD4+ T cells from blood. The receptors were gathered from a man in his thirties or forties with type 1 diabetes.

The chain is built from TRBV11-2 and TRBJ2-1; TRBD1 matches at 8 bases. Looked up from germline, CDR1 is SGHAT and CDR2 is FQNNGV. CDR3 length equals 15 residues. The V gene end was trimmed by 5 bases and the J gene end by 0 bases; junction bases not matched to a gene: 3. The CDR3 spells CASSRQGISYNEQFF. Written as DNA, the CDR3 is TGTGCCAGCAGCAGACAGGGGATCTCCTACAATGAGCAGTTCTTC.

This clone has at least ten counts. The DNA for the CDR3 is TGTGCCAGCAGTCGTGACCAGAAACAGCAGTTCTTC. It is translated as CASSRDQKQQFF. The V call is TRBV28, the J call TRBJ2-1, with D unresolved. The V and J ends lost 5 bases and 11 bases respectively, with 13 bases between them. Germline-derived CDR1 and CDR2 are MDHEN and SYDVKM. The CDR3 is 12 amino acids.

A few counts support this clone. The J gene is TRBJ2-4, the V gene TRBV28, with TRBD1 matching over 9 bases. The CDR3 is made up of 15 amino acids. V gave up 7 bases and J gave up 6 bases; unmatched junction bases: 10. Germline loops: CDR1 MDHEN, CDR2 SYDVKM. As DNA, the CDR3 is TGTGCCAGCACCAAGGACAGGGGTGGAGGAAACATTCAGTACTTC. It is translated as CASTKDRGGGNIQYF.

This clone has just a few counts. This sequence joins TRBV6-1 and TRBJ2-7, with D hard to call. This CDR3 region has 11 residues. Germline CDR1 reads MNHNS; CDR2 reads SASEGT. V was cut by 5 bases and J by 5 bases, with 7 bases left in between. The CDR3 DNA reads as TGTGCCAGCAGTTATCAGGACGAGCAGTACTTC. It yields the protein CASSYQDEQYF.

Of note for this clone: At one end the junction does not follow the germline gene, possibly because of a read error. This chain connects TRBV10-3 to TRBJ1-2; the D is unclear. The CDR3 loop spans 13 amino acids. In germline, CDR1 is ENHRY, CDR2 SYGVKD. The CDR3 spells CASSYNSNYGYTF. The CDR3 bases are TGTGCCAGCAGTTACAACTCCAACTATGGCTACACCTTC.

This clone was seen more than once but under ten times. The chain has TRBV7-3 and TRBJ2-6; 7 bases agree with TRBD1. The junction had 10 bases not matched to a gene; V was cut back by 4 bases and J by 10 bases. Germline V gene lookup returns CDR1 SGHTA and CDR2 FQGTGA. The CDR3 contains 15 residues. In DNA form, the CDR3 reads TGTGCCAGCAGCTCGAGTTCCGGGACAGCTAACGTCCTGACTTTC. Its translation is CASSSSSGTANVLTF.

The CDR3 bases are TGTGCCACCACCGGGACGCCCTCGGGGCCCCAGCATTTT. Translating it yields CATTGTPSGPQHF. The rearrangement joins TRBV15 to TRBJ1-5, with D possibly TRBD1 on 5 matching bases. This CDR3 comprises 13 residues. Germline V gene data show CDR1 as LNHNV and CDR2 as YYDKDF (reference sequence). Trimming stripped 7 bases from V and 9 bases from J, with 16 bases between.

This clone was seen a handful of times. One end of the junction does not line up with germline, which may come from a read error. This sequence joins TRBV10-3 and TRBJ1-2, with 7 bases that match TRBD1. The CDR3 totals 14 residues. The V gene's germline CDR1 is ENHRY and CDR2 SYGVKD. CDR3 residues: CASSYSGQRYGYTF. For the CDR3, the DNA is TGTGCCAGCAGTTACTCGGGACAGCGCTATGGCTACACCTTC.

This clone has more than one count but fewer than ten. The chain couples TRBV27 to TRBJ2-5; no clear D. Germline V lookup: CDR1 MNHEY, CDR2 SMNVEV (reference sequence). V was cut by 0 bases and J by 7 bases, with 12 bases left in between. The CDR3 is made up of 14 amino acids. CDR3 amino acids: CASSLSAKGGTQYF. The CDR3 nucleotides are TGTGCCAGCAGTTTATCAGCCAAAGGCGGGACCCAGTACTTC.

This rearrangement joins TRBV6-5 to TRBJ2-5, with D possibly being TRBD2 (5 bases). This CDR3 has 13 residues. Germline loops: CDR1 MNHEY, CDR2 SVGAGI. The V end was cut by 0 bases, the J end by 9 bases, with 11 bases between. CDR3 residues: CASSYSGYGAQYF. The DNA of the CDR3 is TGTGCCAGCAGTTACTCGGGGTACGGGGCCCAGTACTTC.

The chain combines TRBV7-9 with TRBJ1-2; D possibly corresponds to TRBD1 (6 bases). CDR1 SEHNR and CDR2 FQNEAQ come from the germline V gene (reference sequence). The CDR3 totals 12 residues. V was shortened by 4 bases and J by 6 bases, with 9 bases between the two germline ends. CDR3 sequence: CASSSQGHGYTF. The CDR3 coding sequence is TGTGCCAGCAGCTCACAGGGCCATGGCTACACCTTC.

This clone was seen at least ten times. The CDR3: CASSRDRAGNTIYF. DNA of the CDR3: TGTGCCAGCAGCCGAGACAGGGCTGGAAACACCATATATTTT. V is TRBV9 and J is TRBJ1-3; 7 nucleotides match TRBD1. The CDR3 is made up of 14 amino acids. The V gene end was trimmed by 4 bases and the J gene end by 2 bases; junction bases not matched to a gene: 3. Germline CDR1 is SGDLS and CDR2 is YYNGEE.

V and J are TRBV18 and TRBJ2-1; D assignment may be TRBD1 or TRBD2 (5 bases each). The germline V gene encodes CDR1 KGHSH and CDR2 LQKENI. This CDR3 spans 11 amino acids. With 2 bases removed from V and 15 bases from J, the gap between germline ends came to 11 bases. CDR3 DNA: TGTGCCAGCTCACCATTGGGGGAGTTGTTCTTC. Its translation: CASSPLGELFF.

This clone occurred a few times. This sample also contains other DNA sequences that code for the same CDR3. The rearrangement links TRBV2 to TRBJ2-6, with D possibly TRBD1 on 5 matching bases. Germline loops: CDR1 SNHLY, CDR2 FYNNEI. Between the trimmed V and J ends, which lost 6 bases and 4 bases, there was a span of 7 bases. This CDR3 comprises 13 residues. The CDR3 coding sequence is TGTGCCAGCAGAGGGGAAGGGGCCAACGTCCTGACTTTC. Amino acid sequence: CASRGEGANVLTF.

This clone has a handful of counts. Germline is not matched at one junction end, which may reflect a read error. The chain couples TRBV6-5 to TRBJ1-4; D call uncertain. CDR3 length equals 14 residues. Per germline, CDR1 MNHEY and CDR2 SVGAGI. The CDR3 reads CAISEGGYGEKLFF. DNA for the CDR3: TGTGCCATCAGTGAAGGAGGGTATGGAGAAAAACTGTTTTTT.

V is TRBV5-4 and J is TRBJ1-1; 7 bases align to TRBD1. This CDR3 contains 15 residues. Germline V gene sequence: CDR1 SGHNT, CDR2 YYREEE (reference sequence). V dropped 4 bases and J dropped 1; count of bases not matched to a gene: 7. Here the CDR3 reads CASSLRTGPNTEAFF. For the CDR3, the DNA is TGTGCCAGCAGCCTCCGGACAGGACCGAACACTGAAGCTTTCTTT.

CDR3 DNA: TGTGCCAGCAGTTACAACAGAGAGACCCAGTACTTC. It translates to CASSYNRETQYF. The chain carries TRBV6-5 and TRBJ2-5; D is uncertain. This CDR3 spans 12 amino acids. The V end was cut by 2 bases, the J end by 4 bases, with 5 bases between. Germline V CDR1 and CDR2: MNHEY, SVGAGI.

This chain's CDR3 is CASRPGTGGSYEQYF. The DNA of the CDR3 is TGCGCCAGCAGACCTGGGACAGGGGGCTCCTACGAGCAGTACTTC. The rearrangement joins TRBV5-1 to TRBJ2-7; 11 bases are a match to TRBD1. Unmatched junction bases numbered 4, after V lost 5 bases and J lost 0 bases. The CDR3 runs 15 residues. Germline CDR1 is SGHRS and CDR2 is YFSETQ.

In its sample, this clone was seen many times. This sequence joins TRBV28 and TRBJ2-7; D is ambiguous. The CDR3 contains 16 residues. Germline lookup yields CDR1 MDHEN and CDR2 SYDVKM. V lost 6 bases, J lost 0 bases, and 18 bases lay in between. In DNA, the CDR3 is TGTGCCAGCAGCCAAAGCCATCCAACCTTCTCCTACGAGCAGTACTTC. This gives the protein CASSQSHPTFSYEQYF.